This is a list of T cell receptor beta chains from one sample in a study of graft-versus-host responses after intestinal transplantation. These TCRs' antigens remain unknown. The method was immunoSEQ multiplex PCR; TCRdb's version includes in-frame clones alone and lacks a portion of them. Here the sample spans more than 70,000 clones, 85% to 90% being singletons. Sequencing used unstimulated CD4+ T cells sorted from spleen or lymph node cells, obtained before intestinal transplant. Receptors were obtained from a human donor who received an intestinal transplant. CDR3s include the opening cysteine and the closing phenylalanine or tryptophan. The D gene is left open where the match is weak. Size tells how often a clone was seen (once, few, many) or the class of an expanded clone, and some rows leave it out.

TGTGCCAGCAGCTTAGCCTGGGGCGGGGGGGCCTTAAATACGCAGTATTTT CASSLAWGGGALNTQYF TRBD2 TRBJ2-3 NA 17 TRBV11-2
TGTGCCAGCAGCAAAGGGGACAGGCCTCCCTACGAGCAGTACTTC CASSKGDRPPYEQYF NA TRBJ2-7 NA 15 TRBV21-1
TGTGCCAGCAGCGTTGGACAGAACTATGGCTACACCTTC CASSVGQNYGYTF NA TRBJ1-2 NA 13 TRBV9
TGTGCCAGCAGCTTGGTGTTCGGGACAGGCATGAACACTGAAGCTTTCTTT CASSLVFGTGMNTEAFF TRBD1 TRBJ1-1 once 17 TRBV5-8
TGTGCCAGCAGCTCCCGGGACTCGAACACCGGGGAGCTGTTTTTT CASSSRDSNTGELFF NA TRBJ2-2 NA 15 TRBV7-9
TGTGCCAGCAGTTACTCCGGCGGGGGGGCCATAAATACGCAGTATTTT CASSYSGGGAINTQYF TRBD2 TRBJ2-3 NA 16 TRBV6-5
TGTGCCAGTAGTATGGAGGGGACGCGAGGCTACACCTTC CASSMEGTRGYTF NA TRBJ1-2 NA 13 TRBV19
TGCGCCAGCAGGGCAGGGGTCTACAATGAGCAGTTCTTC CASRAGVYNEQFF NA TRBJ2-1 NA 13 TRBV5-1
TGCGCCAGCAGCTTCCGGACAGGGGACACCGGGGAGCTGTTTTTT CASSFRTGDTGELFF TRBD1 TRBJ2-2 NA 15 TRBV5-1
TGTGCCATCTTCAACCCCAGAGCGGGGTCGGTTGAGCAGTTCTTC CAIFNPRAGSVEQFF TRBD2 TRBJ2-1 NA 15 TRBV10-3
TGTGCCAGTAGTCCGACAGGAACAACTAATGAAAAACTGTTTTTT CASSPTGTTNEKLFF NA TRBJ1-4 once 15 TRBV19
TGTGCCAGCAGCCCGGAGATTATAACAGGGACAACTAATGAAAAACTGTTTTTT CASSPEIITGTTNEKLFF NA TRBJ1-4 NA 18 TRBV7-2
TGTGCCAGCAGCCAATCAGGAAGAGGGAACACCATATATTTT CASSQSGRGNTIYF NA TRBJ1-3 NA 14 TRBV4-2
TGTGCCAGCAGCCGGGGGGCTATTTTACAGGGCGCCGAGCAGTACTTC CASSRGAILQGAEQYF NA TRBJ2-7 NA 16 TRBV5-4
TGTGCCAGCAGTGAAGGTTTCTCCAGGGGGGAGACCCAGTACTTC CASSEGFSRGETQYF TRBD1 TRBJ2-5 NA 15 TRBV6-1
TGTGCCAGCAGTGGTCAGGGCACGGTTGTAGGCTACACCTTC CASSGQGTVVGYTF NA TRBJ1-2 NA 14 TRBV6-1
TGTGCCAGCAGCGACCTACAGGGGGCGTTGGCTGAAGCTTTCTTT CASSDLQGALAEAFF TRBD1 TRBJ1-1 once 15 TRBV25-1
TGTGCCAGCGATGGGGTCGGGGTCGGCTACACCTTC CASDGVGVGYTF NA TRBJ1-2 NA 12 TRBV28
TGTGCCAGCAGCGCCTATCAGGGGGAGGCTGAAGCTTTCTTT CASSAYQGEAEAFF TRBD1 TRBJ1-1 NA 14 TRBV2
TGTGCCAGCAGTTTAGGTGGGGGGAAATACCCAGATACGCAGTATTTT CASSLGGGKYPDTQYF NA TRBJ2-3 NA 16 TRBV27
TGTGCCAGCAGCTTGAACCAGATTTATAATTCACCCCTCCACTTT CASSLNQIYNSPLHF NA TRBJ1-6 NA 15 TRBV5-4
TGCGCCAGCAGCCCCTCGAGGGTAGGAAGGACTGAAGCTTTCTTT CASSPSRVGRTEAFF NA TRBJ1-1 NA 15 TRBV5-1
TGTGCCAGCAGCCAAGGGGGCGGGGGGGGGAATGAGCAGTTCTTC CASSQGGGGGNEQFF TRBD2 TRBJ2-1 NA 15 TRBV4-2
TGTGCCAGCAGTGTGTGGCAGGGGCCCAAAGAGACCCAGTACTTC CASSVWQGPKETQYF NA TRBJ2-5 NA 15 TRBV2
TGTGCCAGCAGCGCCCGAGGTTTGGTGGGAAACACCATATATTTT CASSARGLVGNTIYF NA TRBJ1-3 NA 15 TRBV9
TGTGCCAGCAGCCAAGAAGAAGGGGGAGGGGGGGCCGGTCAGCCCCAGCATTTT CASSQEEGGGGAGQPQHF NA TRBJ1-5 NA 18 TRBV4-2
TGTGCCAGCAGCAGAGCGGGGGTGGATGAGCAGTTCTTC CASSRAGVDEQFF TRBD2 TRBJ2-1 NA 13 TRBV7-3
TGTGCCAGCAGCCGCAGGGGGCGGGGGGGGAACACTGAAGCTTTCTTT CASSRRGRGGNTEAFF TRBD1 TRBJ1-1 NA 16 TRBV5-6
TGTGCCAGCAGTTATTCTCGACAGGGCTACGAGCAGTACTTC CASSYSRQGYEQYF TRBD1 TRBJ2-7 NA 14 TRBV6-1
TGTGCCAGCAGCAAGTCCGTAAGGGGTTTATCTGGAAACACCATATATTTT CASSKSVRGLSGNTIYF NA TRBJ1-3 NA 17 TRBV27
TGTGCCAGCTCTCCAGGAGGAGAGGGCTATGGCTACACCTTC CASSPGGEGYGYTF NA TRBJ1-2 NA 14 TRBV18
TGTGCCATCAGTGAGGTAGGGACAGGGGTAGCTTTCTTT CAISEVGTGVAFF TRBD1 TRBJ1-1 NA 13 TRBV10-3
TGCGCCAGCAGCCCCGGGACTCAGCTGTACAATGAGCAGTTCTTC CASSPGTQLYNEQFF NA TRBJ2-1 NA 15 TRBV5-1
TGCGCCAGCAGTGAGCTGGGTAGCGGGGCACACACAGATACGCAGTATTTT CASSELGSGAHTDTQYF TRBD2 TRBJ2-3 NA 17 TRBV10-1
TGCGCCAGCAGCCCAGGGGCGAACACTGAAGCTTTCTTT CASSPGANTEAFF NA TRBJ1-1 NA 13 TRBV5-1
TGTGCCAGCAGCCCCGACAGGGTTATAAGGCCTTACGAGCAGTACTTC CASSPDRVIRPYEQYF TRBD1 TRBJ2-7 NA 16 TRBV28
TGTGCCAGTGAGCGGGGTGGGAATGAGCAGTTCTTC CASERGGNEQFF TRBD2 TRBJ2-1 once 12 TRBV11-2
TGTGCCAGCAGTTCTGGCCGCACCCAGTATGGCTACACCTTC CASSSGRTQYGYTF NA TRBJ1-2 few 14 TRBV6-5
TGTGCCAGCCTGACGGGGCTAGCGGGGGAAGGAGAGACCCAGTACTTC CASLTGLAGEGETQYF TRBD2 TRBJ2-5 NA 16 TRBV18
TGTGCCAGCAGTGAACTAGGGGCCCCTAATGAAAAACTGTTTTTT CASSELGAPNEKLFF NA TRBJ1-4 NA 15 TRBV6-1
TGTGCCAGCAGCTTGGCGAACAGCGGTGGCTACACCTTC CASSLANSGGYTF NA TRBJ1-2 NA 13 TRBV5-8
TGTGCCAGCAGTTTCCCGGACTCGACGGGGACCCAGTACTTC CASSFPDSTGTQYF NA TRBJ2-5 NA 14 TRBV6-5
TGTGCCAGCAGCTTTAATGGGCCAAATGAAAAACTGTTTTTT CASSFNGPNEKLFF NA TRBJ1-4 NA 14 TRBV7-9
TGTGCCAGCAGCCCACCGAGGGGGCAGGGGAGCAATCAGCCCCAGCATTTT CASSPPRGQGSNQPQHF TRBD1 TRBJ1-5 NA 17 TRBV7-9
TGTGCCAGCAGCCCGTTCGGACTAGCGGGGGGCCAGGGTGAGCAGTTCTTC CASSPFGLAGGQGEQFF TRBD2 TRBJ2-1 NA 17 TRBV7-8
TGTGCCAGCAGTCCTACACGAAGGACAGGGGAACATCAGCCCCAGCATTTT CASSPTRRTGEHQPQHF TRBD1 TRBJ1-5 NA 17 TRBV28
TGTGCCATCAGTGAGTCCCCGGGACAGTACACTGAAGCTTTCTTT CAISESPGQYTEAFF TRBD1 TRBJ1-1 NA 15 TRBV10-3
TGTGCCAGCACTCGGACAGGGGGCTCATTCGAGCAGTACTTC CASTRTGGSFEQYF TRBD1 TRBJ2-7 NA 14 TRBV6-1
TGTGCCAGCAGTGAAAACAGGCTCTCGGGCGAGCAGTACTTC CASSENRLSGEQYF NA TRBJ2-7 NA 14 TRBV25-1
TGTGCCAGCAGCGTAGGAGCGGAGCAGTTCTTC CASSVGAEQFF NA TRBJ2-1 NA 11 TRBV9
TGCAGCACGTGGACAGGGGGCTGGAGCACTGAAGCTTTCTTT CSTWTGGWSTEAFF TRBD1 TRBJ1-1 few 14 TRBV29-1
TGTGCCAGCAGCGGCAGGATACTCTCTGGGGCCAACGTCCTGACTTTC CASSGRILSGANVLTF NA TRBJ2-6 NA 16 TRBV9
TGTGCCAGCAGTGAAGCGGGGGGAAGGACCGGGGAGCTGTTTTTT CASSEAGGRTGELFF NA TRBJ2-2 NA 15 TRBV6-1
TGCAGCGGTCAGAACACTGAAGCTTTCTTT CSGQNTEAFF NA TRBJ1-1 NA 10 TRBV29-1
TGTGCCAGCAGTTCCCCGAGGGTGGGTGAGCAGTTCTTC CASSSPRVGEQFF NA TRBJ2-1 NA 13 TRBV6-5